The rows below give T cell receptor beta chains drawn from one sample of a study of blood T cell repertoires in COVID-19. The method was immunoSEQ multiplex PCR; TCRdb's version includes in-frame clones alone and lacks a portion of them. The sample holds about 140,000 clones, about 90% seen once. The sequenced sample was PBMCs or T cells enriched from blood (not recorded which). The receptor set was obtained from a man in his fifties or sixties who had recovered from COVID-19. CDR3s include the opening cysteine and the closing phenylalanine or tryptophan. D genes are given only for firm matches. Some rows mark clone size as missing; the rest say once, few, many or name a class of expanded clone.

17 . TRBJ2-2 . TRBV18 CASSPAGQTSNTGELFF TGTGCCAGCTCGCCTGCGGGACAGACGTCGAACACCGGGGAGCTGTTTTTT
13 . TRBJ2-7 . TRBV7-6 CASSLGLIYEQYF TGTGCCAGCAGTCTCGGACTCATATACGAGCAGTACTTC
12 . TRBJ2-7 TRBD2 TRBV27 CASMTSGYEQYF TGTGCCAGCATGACTAGCGGCTACGAGCAGTACTTC
14 . TRBJ2-1 . TRBV18 CASSPAGRYNEQFF TGTGCCAGCTCACCAGCGGGACGGTACAATGAGCAGTTCTTC
12 . TRBJ2-7 . TRBV28 CASSPGYYEQYF TGTGCCAGCAGTCCCGGGTACTACGAGCAGTACTTC
13 . TRBJ1-5 . TRBV6-1 CASSEVQNQPQHF TGTGCCAGCAGTGAAGTTCAGAATCAGCCCCAGCATTTT
12 . TRBJ2-1 . TRBV15 CATSRPSNEQFF TGTGCCACCAGCAGACCTAGCAATGAGCAGTTCTTC
15 . TRBJ2-2 TRBD1 TRBV25-1 CASSDPGTASGELFF TGTGCCAGCAGTGACCCTGGGACAGCAAGCGGGGAGCTGTTTTTT
13 once TRBJ2-1 TRBD2 TRBV2 CASRIAGGPKQFF TGTGCCAGCAGGATAGCGGGGGGGCCGAAACAGTTCTTC
15 . TRBJ1-5 . TRBV19 CASSRSAGMSQPQHF TGTGCCAGTAGTAGATCCGCGGGGATGAGCCAGCCCCAGCATTTT
16 . TRBJ2-7 TRBD1 TRBV5-4 CASSLGGQGGTYEQYF TGTGCCAGCAGCTTGGGCGGACAGGGGGGAACCTACGAGCAGTACTTC
14 . TRBJ2-7 TRBD1 TRBV7-6 CASSQQTGDYEQYF TGTGCCAGCAGCCAACAGACAGGGGACTACGAGCAGTACTTC
16 . TRBJ2-1 . TRBV24-1 CATSDFQSGSYNEQFF TGTGCCACCAGTGATTTCCAGTCAGGCTCCTACAATGAGCAGTTCTTC
16 . TRBJ2-1 TRBD2 TRBV3-1/TRBV3-2 CASSQEIAGKYNEQFF TGTGCCAGCAGCCAAGAGATAGCGGGGAAATACAATGAGCAGTTCTTC
14 . TRBJ1-2 . TRBV7-8 CASSLTGNLYEDTF TGTGCCAGCAGCTTGACAGGCAACCTCTACGAGGACACCTTC
13 . TRBJ1-5 . TRBV20-1 CSASQGSAQPQHF TGCAGTGCTAGTCAGGGGTCGGCTCAGCCCCAGCATTTT
16 . TRBJ2-5 TRBD1 TRBV18 CASSRAAHRGQETQYF TGTGCCAGCTCTCGCGCAGCTCACAGGGGTCAAGAGACCCAGTACTTC
13 once TRBJ2-4 . TRBV5-1 CASSSGQKNIQYF TGCGCCAGCAGCTCTGGACAGAAAAACATTCAGTACTTC
13 once TRBJ2-1 TRBD1 TRBV19 CASSPTGASEQFF TGTGCCAGTAGTCCGACAGGGGCGAGTGAGCAGTTCTTC
17 . TRBJ2-5 . TRBV14 CASSPKQQGGGQETQYF TGTGCCAGCAGCCCTAAACAACAGGGTGGAGGCCAAGAGACCCAGTACTTC
13 . TRBJ1-5 . TRBV18 CASSPGPNQPQHF TGTGCCAGCTCCCCTGGCCCCAATCAGCCCCAGCATTTT
17 . TRBJ2-3 TRBD2 TRBV4-2 CASSQDLGRGVSDTQYF TGTGCCAGCAGCCAAGATTTGGGGCGGGGGGTGTCTGATACGCAGTATTTT
14 medium-sized TRBJ2-7 . TRBV27 CASSGSGSAYEQYF TGTGCCAGCAGTGGTAGCGGAAGTGCCTACGAGCAGTACTTC
14 . TRBJ2-4 TRBD2 TRBV11-2 CASSSRLAGGRFFF TGTGCCAGCAGCTCCCGCCTCGCGGGGGGCCGTTTTTTCTTC
16 . TRBJ2-1 . TRBV29-1 CSVESRWGDLGNEQFF TGCAGCGTTGAGAGTCGGTGGGGGGATTTGGGCAATGAGCAGTTCTTC
13 once TRBJ2-5 . TRBV6-5 CASRYVLQETQYF TGTGCCAGCCGGTACGTTTTACAAGAGACCCAGTACTTC
15 . TRBJ2-7 . TRBV11-2 CASSPPTESPYEQYF TGTGCCAGCAGCCCGCCAACAGAATCCCCCTACGAGCAGTACTTC
14 . TRBJ2-7 . TRBV14 CASSQDSGTYEQYF TGTGCCAGCAGCCAAGACAGCGGAACCTACGAGCAGTACTTC
15 . TRBJ1-5 . TRBV19 CATQRPDGVNQPQHF TGTGCCACCCAACGACCTGACGGGGTAAATCAGCCCCAGCATTTT
15 . TRBJ2-1 TRBD2 TRBV9 CASSVEGTRGNEQFF TGTGCCAGCAGCGTAGAAGGGACTAGAGGTAATGAGCAGTTCTTC
15 . TRBJ1-3 . TRBV30 CAWTLQGISGNTIYF TGTGCCTGGACCTTACAGGGTATCTCTGGAAACACCATATATTTT
13 . TRBJ1-6 . TRBV19 CASRPTGNSPLHF TGTGCCAGTAGACCCACGGGTAATTCACCCCTCCACTTT
14 . TRBJ1-4 . TRBV28 CASTRREGDEKLFF TGTGCCAGCACCCGCAGGGAGGGGGATGAAAAACTGTTTTTT
13 . TRBJ2-3 . TRBV19 CASSIRTTDTQYF TGTGCCAGTAGTATCCGGACTACAGATACGCAGTATTTT
13 . TRBJ2-7 . TRBV7-9 CASSLGLSYEQYF TGTGCCAGCAGCTTAGGGCTGTCCTACGAGCAGTACTTC
15 . TRBJ1-3 TRBD1 TRBV2 CASSPQGALGNTIYF TGTGCCAGCAGCCCGCAGGGGGCTCTCGGAAACACCATATATTTT
14 . TRBJ2-3 TRBD1 TRBV28 CASRFGTGPDTQYF TGTGCCAGCAGGTTCGGGACAGGGCCAGATACGCAGTATTTT
16 . TRBJ1-5 TRBD1 TRBV18 CASSRSTGASNQPQHF TGTGCCAGCTCACGGTCTACAGGGGCGTCGAATCAGCCCCAGCATTTT
15 . TRBJ1-6 TRBD1 TRBV19 CASSGPGQGNSPLHF TGTGCCAGTAGTGGGCCGGGACAGGGAAATTCACCCCTCCACTTT
18 . TRBJ2-3 TRBD2 TRBV7-8 CASSLVPGTSGGTDTQYF TGTGCCAGCAGCTTAGTCCCCGGGACTAGCGGGGGCACAGATACGCAGTATTTT